These 10 T cell receptor beta chains came from one sample sequenced in a study of T cells expressing NK-cell markers. TCRdb reprocessed the 5' RACE reads; each CDR3 protein has one entry and no DNA is given. This sample's table has a few hundred thousand distinct CDR3 sequences. The sample was blood T cells: a sorted CD56 or NKG2C T cell subset, CD4+ or CD8+ T cells, or bulk PBMC T cells (not recorded which). The receptors derive from a man aged 18-70 years in good health.

V and J are TRBV19 and TRBJ2-1; absent DNA, TCRdb's TRBD2 call cannot be checked. Germline V lookup: CDR1 LNHDA, CDR2 SQIVND (reference sequence). The CDR3 loop spans 15 amino acids. CDR3 in amino acids: CASSPQARALNEQFF.

The chain employs TRBV18 and TRBJ2-1; lacking DNA, the TRBD1 call made by TCRdb goes unchecked. The germline CDR1 and CDR2 sequences are KGHSH and LQKENI. This CDR3 spans 16 amino acids. CDR3 amino acids: CASSFNRGSSYNEQFF. The whole variable domain, filled in from reference TRBV18 and TRBJ2-1, reads NAGVMQNPRHLVRRRGQEARLRCSPMKGHSHVYWYRQLPEEGLKFMVYLQKENIIDESGMPKERFSAEFPKEGPSILRIQQVVRGDSAAYFCASSFNRGSSYNEQFFGPGTRLTVL.

The chain joins TRBV7-9 to TRBJ2-1; TCRdb selects TRBD1, and the lack of DNA leaves this call unchecked. Germline V gene data show CDR1 as SEHNR and CDR2 as FQNEAQ (reference sequence). This CDR3 is 13 amino acids long. CDR3 loop: CASGQKRYNEQFF.

The J gene is TRBJ1-2, the V gene TRBV12-3 or TRBV12-4. CDR3 length equals 14 residues. This CDR3 is CASRTSPSPYGYTF.

V is TRBV7-2 and J is TRBJ2-2; TCRdb's assignment of TRBD1 cannot be checked, as there is no DNA. The germline gives CDR1 SGHTA, CDR2 FQGNSA. The CDR3 consists of 16 residues. The CDR3 here is CASSSHRGQAGELFFF.

The V call is TRBV11-2, the J call TRBJ2-5. The germline V gene has CDR1 SGHAT and CDR2 FQNNGV. This CDR3 spans 13 amino acids. This chain's CDR3 is CASSLVRRETQYF. Looking up the rest from reference TRBV11-2 and TRBJ2-5 gives the full variable domain: EAGVAQSPRYKIIEKRQSVAFWCNPISGHATLYWYQQILGQGPKLLIQFQNNGVVDDSQLPKDRFSAERLKGVDSTLKIQPAKLEDSAVYLCASSLVRRETQYFGPGTRLLVL.

V usage is TRBV19 and J usage is TRBJ2-2; the TCRdb D gene call, TRBD2, has no DNA to confirm it. The CDR3 loop spans 16 amino acids. Germline CDR1 and CDR2: LNHDA and SQIVND (reference sequence). CDR3 sequence reads: CASSPAGLAGTGELFF.

The CDR3 sequence: CASSLANPGQGEWYGYTF. This chain links TRBV11-1 with TRBJ1-2; TCRdb calls TRBD1, which cannot be checked without DNA. The V gene's germline CDR1 is SGHAT and CDR2 FQDESV (reference sequence). The CDR3 is 18 residues long.

This rearrangement joins TRBV9 to TRBJ2-1; lacking DNA, the TRBD1 call made by TCRdb goes unchecked. The CDR3 spans 14 residues. Germline V gene data show CDR1 as SGDLS and CDR2 as YYNGEE. CDR3 protein: CASSVGSRATEQFF. Using reference TRBV9 and TRBJ2-1 for the parts outside the CDR3, the full variable domain is DSGVTQTPKHLITATGQRVTLRCSPRSGDLSVYWYQQSLDQGLQFLIQYYNGEERAKGNILERFSAQQFPDLHSELNLSSLELGDSALYFCASSVGSRATEQFFGPGTRLTVL.

This rearrangement joins TRBV18 to TRBJ2-1; checking the TCRdb D call of TRBD2 is not possible without DNA. Germline V CDR1 and CDR2: KGHSH, LQKENI. This CDR3 region has 16 residues. The CDR3 region is CASSSTGTSVYNEQFF.